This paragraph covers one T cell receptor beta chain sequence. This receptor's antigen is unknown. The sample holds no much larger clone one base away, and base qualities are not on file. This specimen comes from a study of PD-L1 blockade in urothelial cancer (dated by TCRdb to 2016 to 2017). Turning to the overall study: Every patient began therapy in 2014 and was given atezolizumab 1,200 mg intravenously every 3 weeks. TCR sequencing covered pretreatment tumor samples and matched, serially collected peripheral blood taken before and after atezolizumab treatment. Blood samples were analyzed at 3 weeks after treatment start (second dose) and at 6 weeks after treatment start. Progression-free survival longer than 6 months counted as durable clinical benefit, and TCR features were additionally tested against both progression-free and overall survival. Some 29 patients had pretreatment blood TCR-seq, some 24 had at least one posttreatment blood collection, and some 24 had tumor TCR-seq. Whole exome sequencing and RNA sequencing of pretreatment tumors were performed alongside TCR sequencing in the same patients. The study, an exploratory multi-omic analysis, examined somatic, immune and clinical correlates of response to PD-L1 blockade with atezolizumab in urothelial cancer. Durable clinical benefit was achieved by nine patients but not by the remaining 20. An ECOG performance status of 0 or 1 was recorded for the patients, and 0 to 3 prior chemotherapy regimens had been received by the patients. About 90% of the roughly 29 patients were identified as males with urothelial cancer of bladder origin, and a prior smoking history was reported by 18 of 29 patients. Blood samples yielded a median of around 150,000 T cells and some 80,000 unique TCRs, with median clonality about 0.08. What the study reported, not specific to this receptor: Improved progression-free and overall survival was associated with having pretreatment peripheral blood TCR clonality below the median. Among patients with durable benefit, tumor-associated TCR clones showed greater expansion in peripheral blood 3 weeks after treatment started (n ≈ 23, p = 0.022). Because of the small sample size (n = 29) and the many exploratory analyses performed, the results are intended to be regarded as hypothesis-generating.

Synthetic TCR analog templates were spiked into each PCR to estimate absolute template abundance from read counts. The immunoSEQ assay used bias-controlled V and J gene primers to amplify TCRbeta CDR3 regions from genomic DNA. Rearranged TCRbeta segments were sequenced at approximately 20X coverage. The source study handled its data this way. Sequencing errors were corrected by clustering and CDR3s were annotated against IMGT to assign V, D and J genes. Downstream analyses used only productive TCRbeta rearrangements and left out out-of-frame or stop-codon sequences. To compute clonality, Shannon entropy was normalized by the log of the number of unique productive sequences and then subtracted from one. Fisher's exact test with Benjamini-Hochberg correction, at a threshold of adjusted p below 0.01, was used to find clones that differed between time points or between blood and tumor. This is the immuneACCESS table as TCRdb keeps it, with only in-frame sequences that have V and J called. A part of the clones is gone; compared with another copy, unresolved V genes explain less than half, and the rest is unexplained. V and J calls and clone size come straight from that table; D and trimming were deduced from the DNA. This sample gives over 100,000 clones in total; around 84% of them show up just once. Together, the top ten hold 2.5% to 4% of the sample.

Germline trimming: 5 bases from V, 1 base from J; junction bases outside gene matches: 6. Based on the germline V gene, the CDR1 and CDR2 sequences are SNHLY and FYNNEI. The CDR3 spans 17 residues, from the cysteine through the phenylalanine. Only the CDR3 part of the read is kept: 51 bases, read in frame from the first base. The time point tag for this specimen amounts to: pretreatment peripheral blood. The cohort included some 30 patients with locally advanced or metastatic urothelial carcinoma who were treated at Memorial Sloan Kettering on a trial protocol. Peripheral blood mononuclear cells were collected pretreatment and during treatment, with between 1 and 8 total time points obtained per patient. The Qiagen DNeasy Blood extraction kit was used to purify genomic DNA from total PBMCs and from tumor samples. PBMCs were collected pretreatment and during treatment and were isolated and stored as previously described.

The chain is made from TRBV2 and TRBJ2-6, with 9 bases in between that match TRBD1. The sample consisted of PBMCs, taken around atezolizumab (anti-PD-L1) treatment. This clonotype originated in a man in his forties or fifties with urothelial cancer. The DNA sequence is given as TGTGCCAGCAGTCGGGACAGGGTAGGATCTGGGGCCAACGTCCTGACTTTC. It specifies CASSRDRVGSGANVLTF.